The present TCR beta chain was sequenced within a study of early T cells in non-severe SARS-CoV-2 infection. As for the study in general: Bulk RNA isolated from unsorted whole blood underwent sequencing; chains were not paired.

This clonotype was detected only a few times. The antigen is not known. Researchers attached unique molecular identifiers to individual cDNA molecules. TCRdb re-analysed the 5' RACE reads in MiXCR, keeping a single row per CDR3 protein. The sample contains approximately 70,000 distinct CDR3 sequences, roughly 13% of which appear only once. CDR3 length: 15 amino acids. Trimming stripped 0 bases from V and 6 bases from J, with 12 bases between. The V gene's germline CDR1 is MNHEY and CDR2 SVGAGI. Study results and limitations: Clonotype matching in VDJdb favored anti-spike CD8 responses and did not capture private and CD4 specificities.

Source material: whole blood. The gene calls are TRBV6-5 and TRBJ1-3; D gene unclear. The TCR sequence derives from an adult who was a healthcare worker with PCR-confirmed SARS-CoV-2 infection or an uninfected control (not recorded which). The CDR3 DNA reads TGTGCCAGCAGTTACTCAGGGCCTTTTTCAAACACCATATATTTT. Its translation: CASSYSGPFSNTIYF.